Below are 32 T cell receptor beta chains sequenced from a single sample in a study of tumor-infiltrating lymphocytes in primary liver carcinoma. Bulk tissue was left unsorted, and RNA and DNA were co-extracted from 20-30 mg of it. Total RNA (about 500 ng) served as template for TCR beta cDNA synthesis primed by a constant-region primer. Modified slightly, ARM-PCR produced TCR beta libraries over three nested multiplex PCR rounds. Running nine to ten cycles apiece, the first two PCR rounds relied on TRBV1-TRBV30 forward primers together with a C-beta reverse primer. TCRdb redid the calling of the multiplex PCR reads with MiXCR, one entry per CDR3 protein. This table has approximately 88,000 distinct CDR3 sequences, approximately 72% appearing once. What was sequenced was tumor-adjacent normal liver tissue. The receptors were sampled from a man aged 40-49 years with primary liver carcinoma and hepatitis B virus infection.

This clonotype occurred many times. The V call is TRBV12-3 or TRBV12-4, the J call TRBJ2-1, with TRBD2 matching 11 bases. Losses at the gene ends were 7 bases for V and 7 bases for J; bases not matched to a gene: 9. CDR3 size: 15 residues. The CDR3, as DNA: TGTGCCAGCACCCTCACTAGCGGGAGTGGTAATGAGCAGTTCTTC. Residues: CASTLTSGSGNEQFF.

Details on this clonotype: Compared with germline, one end of the junction differs, possibly owing to a read error. The CDR3 sequence: CASVGVDQETQYF. The CDR3 region has the DNA TGTGCCAGCGTGGGGGTGGACCAAGAGACCCAGTATTTC. This chain connects TRBV11-2 to TRBJ2-5; D might be TRBD1 or TRBD2, each matching 5 bases. The CDR3 covers 13 residues. Germline assignment: CDR1 SGHAT and CDR2 FQNNGV.

Regarding this clonotype: Being one base from a much bigger clone, this may be a read error. This CDR3 is missing its conserved last phenylalanine or tryptophan, likely due to a read error. The chain combines TRBV29-1 with TRBJ2-1; no clear D gene. Trimming stripped 3 bases from V and 2 bases from J, with 14 bases between. The CDR3 runs 15 residues. Germline CDR1 reads SQVTM; CDR2 reads ANQGSEA. CDR3 in amino acids: CSVDGQSGPYNEQFL. The CDR3 coding sequence is TGCAGCGTTGACGGGCAGTCCGGCCCCTACAATGAGCAGTTCCTC.

This sequence joins TRBV28 and TRBJ2-1; weak D call: TRBD1 (5 bases). From germline, CDR1 is MDHEN and CDR2 SYDVKM. V lost 4 bases and J 2 bases, leaving 15 bases between the germline ends. This CDR3 is 16 amino acids long. The CDR3 is CASSSQGPPTYNEQFF. DNA for the CDR3: TGTGCCAGCAGTTCCCAGGGCCCCCCGACCTACAATGAGCAGTTCTTC.

This clonotype occurred once. One base away lies a much larger clone, so this may be a sequencing read error. The V call is TRBV10-2, the J call TRBJ2-1; 12 bases fit TRBD2. The CDR3 loop spans 14 amino acids. J was trimmed by 8 bases and V by 6 bases; bases with no gene match: 5. Germline lookup yields CDR1 WSHSY and CDR2 SAAADI. CDR3 sequence: CASSLGLAGYEQFF. CDR3 DNA sequence: TGCGCCAGCAGCCTGGGACTAGCGGGCTATGAGCAGTTCTTC.

Notes on this clonotype: This CDR3 is missing its conserved last phenylalanine or tryptophan, likely due to a read error. The J gene is TRBJ2-1, the V gene TRBV6-2 or TRBV6-3, with TRBD2 as a possible D gene (5 bases). The germline gives CDR1 MNHEY, CDR2 SVGEGT. The CDR3 sequence is 13 residues long. The V and J ends lost 6 bases and 8 bases respectively, with 14 bases between them. For the CDR3, the DNA is TGTGCCAGCAGCTCCTCCAGGACTCATGAGCAGTTCCTC. Translation gives CASSSSRTHEQFL.

With regard to this clonotype: The junction and the germline gene differ at one end; a read error may be behind it. J is TRBJ2-7 and V is TRBV29-1, with 10 bases lining up with TRBD1. Germline V CDR1 and CDR2: SQVTM, ANQGSEA. This CDR3 region has 14 residues. The CDR3 loop reads CGVATGGHQREQYF. DNA of the CDR3: TGCGGCGTTGCGACAGGGGGCCACCAAAGGGAGCAGTACTTC.

This clonotype was recorded at least ten times. This chain links TRBV2 with TRBJ2-7; no firm D call. V was shortened by 3 bases and J by 4 bases, with 7 bases between the two germline ends. The CDR3 totals 12 residues. Germline CDR1 and CDR2: SNHLY and FYNNEI. The CDR3 coding sequence is TGTGCCAGCAGTGAGATGGATTACGAGCAGTACTTC. Amino acid sequence: CASSEMDYEQYF.

Comments on this clonotype: This likely comes from a read error, as the CDR3 has no conserved phenylalanine or tryptophan at its end. CDR3 in DNA: TGCAGCATTGCGGGACAGGCGGACACCGGGGAGCTGTTTTTA. It encodes CSIAGQADTGELFL. The chain carries TRBV29-1 and TRBJ2-2, with 8 nucleotides matching TRBD1. CDR1 is SQVTM, CDR2 ANQGSEA, per germline. V lost 8 bases and J lost 3; bases outside the gene matches: 8. The CDR3 is 14 amino acids.

The rearrangement uses TRBV5-1 and TRBJ2-1; D call uncertain. CDR3 length equals 13 residues. The V gene's germline CDR1 is SGHRS and CDR2 YFSETQ. Between the trimmed V and J ends, which lost 2 bases and 8 bases, there was a span of 11 bases. The CDR3 is CASSLRSIYEQFF. In DNA form, the CDR3 reads TGCGCCAGCAGCTTAAGGAGTATCTATGAGCAGTTCTTC.

Note on this clonotype: At one of its ends the junction is not consistent with the germline gene, which may arise from a read error. This chain joins TRBV6-6 and TRBJ2-3; D is uncertain. The CDR3 contains 16 residues. The germline gives CDR1 MNHNY, CDR2 SVGAGI (reference sequence). In DNA form, the CDR3 reads TGTGCAAGCAGCCTCTCACCGGGTAGCCCCACAGATACGCAGTCTTTT. Translated, it gives CASSLSPGSPTDTQSF.

V and J are TRBV10-3 and TRBJ2-1, with TRBD2 as a possible D gene (6 bases). This CDR3 has 13 residues. V was cut by 8 bases and J by 2 bases, with 10 bases left in between. Germline loops: CDR1 ENHRY, CDR2 SYGVKD. CDR3 coding DNA: TGTGCCATCCTGGGCGGGGCCTACAATGAGCAGTTCTTC. It is translated as CAILGGAYNEQFF.

The chain couples TRBV28 to TRBJ2-3, with 8 nucleotides matching TRBD1. CDR1 is MDHEN and CDR2 is SYDVKM in the germline V gene. V shed 6 bases, J shed 4 bases, and the junction held 15 bases outside the gene matches. The CDR3 consists of 17 residues. CDR3 residues: CASRERTGRGVPDTQYF. The DNA of the CDR3 is TGTGCCAGCAGAGAACGGACAGGGAGAGGGGTGCCAGATACGCAGTATTTT.

By sample fraction, this clonotype is medium-sized (0.01 to 0.1%). This chain uses TRBV11-1 with TRBJ1-1, with 7 bases fitting TRBD1. After removal of 5 bases from V and 1 base from J, the junction contained 4 bases not matched to a gene. Germline V CDR1 and CDR2: SGHAT, FQDESV (reference sequence). This CDR3 is built from 14 residues. CDR3 loop: CASSPGQRNTEAFF. The CDR3, as DNA: TGTGCCAGCAGCCCGGGACAGAGGAACACTGAAGCTTTCTTT. Full variable domain (outside the CDR3, taken from reference TRBV11-1 and TRBJ1-1): EAEVAQSPRYKITEKSQAVAFWCDPISGHATLYWYRQILGQGPELLVQFQDESVVDDSQLPKDRFSAERLKGVDSTLKIQPAELGDSAMYLCASSPGQRNTEAFFGQGTRLTVV.

For this clonotype: At one end, the junction sequence differs from germline, possibly due to a read error. The gene calls are TRBV6-6 and TRBJ2-6; 8 nucleotides align to TRBD1. This CDR3 is 17 amino acids long. The V gene's germline CDR1 is MNHNY and CDR2 SVGAGI (reference sequence). CDR3 residues: CATSLDRARSGANVLSF. The CDR3 DNA reads TGTGCCACCAGTTTGGACAGGGCTCGGAGTGGGGCCAACGTTCTGTCTTTC.

Concerning this clonotype: Lacking the conserved final phenylalanine or tryptophan, this CDR3 likely reflects a read error. The genes are TRBV28 and TRBJ2-2; 7 nucleotides agree with TRBD1. V shed 5 bases, J shed 6 bases, and the junction held 6 bases outside the gene matches. CDR1 and CDR2 (germline): MDHEN, SYDVKM. The CDR3 loop spans 14 amino acids. CDR3 in DNA: TGTGCCAGCAGTGGCCAGGGGGAATCCGGGGAGCTGTTTTTA. Protein product: CASSGQGESGELFL.

This clonotype was seen only a few times. The rearrangement joins TRBV7-9 to TRBJ2-5; the D is unclear. Germline CDR1 is SEHNR and CDR2 is FQNEAQ (reference sequence). The CDR3 covers 13 residues. V was pared by 5 bases and J by 0 bases, with 7 bases between. This chain's CDR3 is CASSPENQETQYF. In DNA form, the CDR3 reads TGTGCCAGCAGCCCGGAAAACCAAGAGACCCAGTACTTC.

This clonotype appeared once. A much larger clone sits a single nucleotide away, making a read error possible. The chain carries TRBV10-1 and TRBJ2-3; D might be TRBD2 (6 bases). CDR1 is WNHNN and CDR2 is SYGVQD in the germline V gene (reference sequence). The CDR3 sequence is 13 residues long. DNA for the CDR3: TGCGTCAGCAGTAGGGACTTGGGAGATACGCAGTATTTT. This codes for CVSSRDLGDTQYF.

The chain recombines TRBV20-1 with TRBJ2-7; weak D call: TRBD2 (5 bases). V lost 8 bases and J 3 bases, leaving 11 bases between the germline ends. In germline, CDR1 is DFQATT, CDR2 SNEGSKA (reference sequence). This CDR3 comprises 11 residues. In DNA form, the CDR3 reads TGCAGTTCAGGAGGTAGCTACGAGCAGTACTTC. Amino acid sequence: CSSGGSYEQYF.

In the case of this clonotype: A much larger clone differs from this one at a single base, so this may be a read error. The chain joins TRBV5-6 to TRBJ2-5; weak D call: TRBD2 (6 bases). This CDR3 region has 16 residues. Trimming cost V 2 bases and J 7 bases, with 21 bases left between them. The V gene's germline CDR1 is SGHDT and CDR2 YYEEEE. The CDR3 region is CASSFGLPLSQVTQYF. As DNA, the CDR3 is TGTGCCAGCAGCTTCGGACTACCCCTAAGCCAGGTGACCCAGTACTTC.

The V gene is TRBV12-3 or TRBV12-4, the J gene TRBJ2-7, with 8 bases aligning to TRBD2. J gave up 0 bases and V 6 bases, and 7 bases lay outside the gene matches. This CDR3 has 15 residues. This CDR3 is CASRPSGLSSYEQYF. CDR3 in DNA: TGTGCCAGCAGACCTAGCGGGCTGAGCTCCTACGAGCAGTACTTC.

In regard to this clonotype: This is likely a read error, given that the CDR3 carries no conserved phenylalanine or tryptophan at its end. Because the CDR3's place on the DNA is in doubt, the DNA is left out and the CDR3 is given as listed by TCRdb. The V call is TRBV6-1, the J call TRBJ2-3. Inclusive of both ends, the CDR3 amounts to 13 amino acids. Per germline, CDR1 MNHNS and CDR2 SASEGT. The CDR3 loop reads CASSGLSTDTHYS.

The chain recombines TRBV11-2 with TRBJ2-5, with D hard to call. V was shortened by 6 bases and J by 13 bases, with 30 bases between the two germline ends. The CDR3 is 16 amino acids. In germline, CDR1 is SGHAT, CDR2 FQNNGV. The CDR3 DNA is TGTGCCAGCAGATCCCGAGGCTCGGCCCACCAAGAGACTCGGTACTTC. Residues: CASRSRGSAHQETRYF.

At least ten counts were recorded for this clonotype. The chain recombines TRBV6-5 with TRBJ1-2; D not certain. V lost 9 bases, J lost 4 bases, and 15 bases lay in between. Germline V gene sequence: CDR1 MNHEY, CDR2 SVGAGI. CDR3 length equals 13 residues. CDR3 DNA: TGTGCCAGTTCACGAGGCCCCTGCTATGGCTACACCTTC. It encodes CASSRGPCYGYTF.

Remarks on this clonotype: Germline and junction disagree at one end, which may indicate a read error. The J gene is TRBJ2-4, the V gene TRBV11-2; tentative D call: TRBD2 (7 bases). Germline loops: CDR1 SGHAT, CDR2 FQNNGV. The CDR3 contains 14 residues. The CDR3 loop is CTSSLGGGNGIQYF. The CDR3 region has the DNA TGTACCAGCAGTTTGGGAGGGGGGAACGGCATTCAGTACTTC.

This clonotype was observed once. An end of the junction differs from the germline gene, which may be a read error. This chain links TRBV28 with TRBJ2-5; D unresolved. CDR1 and CDR2 from the germline V gene are MDHEN and SYDVKM. The length of the CDR3 is 15 residues. The CDR3 sequence: CAGSATPRGEETQYF. CDR3 coding DNA: TGTGCCGGCAGTGCTACCCCTCGTGGCGAAGAGACCCAGTACTTC.

This clonotype occurred once. The chain joins TRBV29-1 to TRBJ2-1, with a tentative D call TRBD2 (5 bases). Trimming removed 7 bases from V and 5 bases from J, with 12 bases in between. Germline-derived CDR1 and CDR2 are SQVTM and ANQGSEA. The CDR3 has 12 residues. The CDR3 coding sequence is TGCAGCGCGGGATATGACCACAATGAGCAGTTCTTC. Translation: CSAGYDHNEQFF.

As concerns this clonotype: This may be a read error: a much more frequent sequence differs by one nucleotide. Here the CDR3 reads CAWGDLGQQTGELFF. The CDR3 DNA is TGTGCCTGGGGGGATTTGGGACAGCAAACCGGGGAGCTGTTTTTT. The chain uses TRBV30 and TRBJ2-2; 7 bases agree with TRBD1. CDR1 is GTSNPN, CDR2 SVGIG, per germline (reference sequence). CDR3 length: 15 amino acids. With 5 bases clipped from V and 5 bases from J, the junction kept 11 bases outside the gene matches.

Concerning this clonotype itself: An end of the junction does not agree with germline; a read error may underlie this. The chain combines TRBV11-2 with TRBJ2-7; 10 positions agree with TRBD1. The germline V gene encodes CDR1 SGHAT and CDR2 FQNNGV. This CDR3 region has 15 residues. The CDR3 bases are TGTGCCAGCAGCTTGTCCATGGGGACAGGGGACGAGCACTACTTC. Its translation: CASSLSMGTGDEHYF.

With respect to this clonotype: The conserved phenylalanine or tryptophan is not found at the CDR3 terminus, so this likely reflects a read error. The J gene is TRBJ2-7, the V gene TRBV12-3 or TRBV12-4; a weak D match, TRBD2 (5 bases). The CDR3 is 13 residues long. The V gene lost 10 bases and the J gene lost 3 bases, with 16 bases spanning the gap. The CDR3 region has the DNA TGTGCCATCATCCGACGGGAATACTACGAGCAGTACCTC. Encoded protein: CAIIRREYYEQYL.

This clonotype showed up just a few times. J is TRBJ2-1 and V is TRBV4-3, with 8 nucleotides matching TRBD2. Germline V gives CDR1 LGHNA, CDR2 YSLEER. The V gene end was trimmed by 0 bases and the J gene end by 7 bases; junction bases not matched to a gene: 5. The CDR3 is made up of 15 amino acids. CDR3 sequence: CASSQDGTRQNEQFF. In DNA, the CDR3 is TGCGCCAGCAGCCAAGACGGGACTAGGCAGAATGAGCAGTTCTTC.

Worth noting for this clonotype: At one end, the junction sequence differs from germline, possibly due to a read error. The chain has TRBV14 and TRBJ1-2, with D perhaps TRBD1 (5 bases). Germline values: CDR1 SGHDN, CDR2 FVKESK. CDR3 length: 15 amino acids. The CDR3 region has the DNA TGTACCAGCAACCAAGGAGGAGTCGGGACGAAAGGCTGCACCTTC. It specifies CTSNQGGVGTKGCTF.